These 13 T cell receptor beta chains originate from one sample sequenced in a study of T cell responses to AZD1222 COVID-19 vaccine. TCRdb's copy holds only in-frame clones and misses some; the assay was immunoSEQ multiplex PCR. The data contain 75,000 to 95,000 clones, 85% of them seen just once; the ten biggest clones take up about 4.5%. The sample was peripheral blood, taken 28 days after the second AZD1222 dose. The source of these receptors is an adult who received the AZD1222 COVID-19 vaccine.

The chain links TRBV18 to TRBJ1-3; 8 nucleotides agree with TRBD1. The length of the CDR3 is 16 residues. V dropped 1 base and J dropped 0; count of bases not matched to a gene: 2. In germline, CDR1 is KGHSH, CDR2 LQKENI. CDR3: CASSPLGTGSGNTIYF. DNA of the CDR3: TGTGCCAGCTCACCACTAGGGACAGGCTCTGGAAACACCATATATTTT.

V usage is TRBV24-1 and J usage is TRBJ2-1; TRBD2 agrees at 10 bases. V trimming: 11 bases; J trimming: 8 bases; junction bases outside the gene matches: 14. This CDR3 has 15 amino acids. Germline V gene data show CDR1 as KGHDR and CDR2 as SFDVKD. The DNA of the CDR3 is TGTGCCATCGGTGGGAAAGCGGGGGGGCCCCATGAGCAGTTCTTC. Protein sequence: CAIGGKAGGPHEQFF.

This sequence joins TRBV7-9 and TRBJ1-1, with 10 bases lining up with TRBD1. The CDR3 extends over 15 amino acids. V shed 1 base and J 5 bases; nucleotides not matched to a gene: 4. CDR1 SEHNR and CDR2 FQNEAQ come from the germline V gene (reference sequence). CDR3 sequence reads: CASSLDGQGGTEAFF. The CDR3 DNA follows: TGTGCCAGCAGCTTAGACGGACAGGGGGGGACTGAAGCTTTCTTT.

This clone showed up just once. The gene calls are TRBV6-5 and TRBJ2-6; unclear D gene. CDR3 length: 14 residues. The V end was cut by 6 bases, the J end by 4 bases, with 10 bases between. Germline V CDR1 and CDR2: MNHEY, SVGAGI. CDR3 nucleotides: TGTGCCAGCAGCTTTGCCCAGGGGGCCAACGTCCTGACTTTC. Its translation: CASSFAQGANVLTF.

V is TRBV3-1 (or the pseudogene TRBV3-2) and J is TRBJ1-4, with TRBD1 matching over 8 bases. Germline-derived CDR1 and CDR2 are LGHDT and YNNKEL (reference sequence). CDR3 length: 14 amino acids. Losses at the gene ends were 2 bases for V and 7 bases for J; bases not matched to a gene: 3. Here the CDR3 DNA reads TGTGCCAGCAGCCAATACAGGGGGATTGAAAAACTGTTTTTT. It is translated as CASSQYRGIEKLFF.

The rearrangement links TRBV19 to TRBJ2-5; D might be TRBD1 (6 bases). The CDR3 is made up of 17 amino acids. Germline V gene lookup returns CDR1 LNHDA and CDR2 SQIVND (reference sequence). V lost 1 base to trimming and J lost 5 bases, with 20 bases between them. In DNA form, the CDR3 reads TGTGCCAGTAGTATAGTTGGCAGTCGGGCGAGGGGGGAGACCCAGTACTTC. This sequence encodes CASSIVGSRARGETQYF.

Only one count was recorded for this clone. CDR3 residues: CASSSPLTGLHTEAFF. CDR3 in DNA: TGTGCCAGCAGCTCCCCACTGACAGGGCTGCACACTGAAGCTTTCTTT. The chain employs TRBV7-3 and TRBJ1-1; 7 bases match TRBD1. The ends lost 4 bases at V and 3 bases at J; junction bases unmatched: 11. The germline V gene has CDR1 SGHTA and CDR2 FQGTGA. The CDR3 consists of 16 residues.

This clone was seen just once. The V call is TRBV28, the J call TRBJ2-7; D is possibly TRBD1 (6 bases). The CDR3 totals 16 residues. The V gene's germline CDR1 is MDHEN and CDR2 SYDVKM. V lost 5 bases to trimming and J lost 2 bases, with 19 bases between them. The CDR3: CASSPSGTPSPYEQYF. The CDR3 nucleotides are TGTGCCAGCAGTCCATCGGGGACACCTTCCCCCTACGAGCAGTACTTC.

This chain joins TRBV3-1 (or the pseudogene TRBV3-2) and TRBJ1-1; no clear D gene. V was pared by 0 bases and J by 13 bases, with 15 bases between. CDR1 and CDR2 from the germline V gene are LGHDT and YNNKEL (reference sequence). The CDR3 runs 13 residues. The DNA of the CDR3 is TGTGCCAGCAGCCAAGAGAAAGCGCGCGGAGTTTTCTTT. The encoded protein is CASSQEKARGVFF.

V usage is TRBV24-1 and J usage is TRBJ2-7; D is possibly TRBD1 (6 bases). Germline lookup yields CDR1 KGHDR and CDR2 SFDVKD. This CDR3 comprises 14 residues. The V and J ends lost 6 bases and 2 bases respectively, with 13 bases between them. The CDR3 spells CATSPDRFPYEQYF. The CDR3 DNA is TGTGCCACCAGTCCCGACAGGTTTCCCTACGAGCAGTACTTC.

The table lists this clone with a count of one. The DNA of the CDR3 is TGTGCCAGCAGCCCGGGACAGCCCTTAATGAACACTGAAGCTTTCTTT. Amino acids: CASSPGQPLMNTEAFF. The rearrangement joins TRBV5-5 to TRBJ1-1, with 7 nucleotides matching TRBD1. Germline V gene data show CDR1 as SGHKS and CDR2 as YYEKEE (reference sequence). The CDR3 runs 16 residues. V lost 4 bases, J lost 0 bases, and 9 bases stayed unmatched.

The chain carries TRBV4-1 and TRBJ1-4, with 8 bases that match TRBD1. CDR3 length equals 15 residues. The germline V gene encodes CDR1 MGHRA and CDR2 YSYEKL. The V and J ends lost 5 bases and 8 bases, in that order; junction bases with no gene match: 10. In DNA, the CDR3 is TGCGCCAGCAGCTTTTCCGGGACAGGAAACGAAAAACTGTTTTTT. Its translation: CASSFSGTGNEKLFF.

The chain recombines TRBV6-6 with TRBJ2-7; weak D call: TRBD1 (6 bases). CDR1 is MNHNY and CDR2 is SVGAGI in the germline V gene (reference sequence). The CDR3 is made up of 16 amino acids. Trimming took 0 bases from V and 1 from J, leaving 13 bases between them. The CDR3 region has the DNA TGTGCCAGCAGTTACTCCCGGACAGCTTCATCCTACGAGCAGTACTTC. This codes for CASSYSRTASSYEQYF.